These T cell receptor beta chains were read from a single sample in a study of blood T cell repertoires in COVID-19. Clones were read by immunoSEQ multiplex PCR, and TCRdb kept only the in-frame ones, dropping some. Among 200,000 to 250,000 clones listed, more than 75% were seen once. The source material was peripheral blood. The receptors were gathered from a man in his 60s who had recovered from COVID-19. CDR3s include the opening cysteine and the closing phenylalanine or tryptophan. A D gene is named only where the DNA matches it firmly. The listing skips clone size in some rows; elsewhere it reads once, few, many or a size class.

TRBJ1-1	TRBV18	NA	NA	TGTGCCAGCGAATCCGGTCTGAACACTGAAGCTTTCTTT	CASESGLNTEAFF
TRBJ1-2	TRBV18	NA	NA	TGTGCCAGCTCACCCTTAGACTGGCACGGGGGCTACACCTTC	CASSPLDWHGGYTF
TRBJ1-5	TRBV15	NA	NA	TGTGCCACGGCGGTCAATGGCAATCAGCCCCAGCATTTT	CATAVNGNQPQHF
TRBJ1-2	TRBV5-4	NA	NA	TGTGCCAGCAGCCGTCCCGGGAACTATGGCTACACCTTC	CASSRPGNYGYTF
TRBJ2-7	TRBV5-4	NA	NA	TGTGCCAGCAGCTTGGCCCAGGGGAACGAGCAGTACTTC	CASSLAQGNEQYF
TRBJ1-4	TRBV5-1	TRBD1	once	TGCGCCAGCAGCACCACAGGGGCGGCGGATGAAAAACTGTTTTTT	CASSTTGAADEKLFF
TRBJ1-3	TRBV30	NA	few	TGTGCCTGGAGTGCGGGGGTCGTCTCTGGAAACACCATATATTTT	CAWSAGVVSGNTIYF
TRBJ2-3	TRBV25-1	TRBD2	NA	TGTGCCAGCGGGGAAGGGCGTCTAGCGGGGTCTAGCACAGATACGCAGTATTTT	CASGEGRLAGSSTDTQYF
TRBJ2-6	TRBV7-2	TRBD2	few	TGTGCCAGCAGCCGGACTAGCGGGGGGGCGGTCTCTGGGGCCAACGTCCTGACTTTC	CASSRTSGGAVSGANVLTF
TRBJ2-7	TRBV10-3	NA	few	TGTGCCATCAGTGGCACTGACTTATCCTACGAGCAGTACTTC	CAISGTDLSYEQYF
TRBJ1-5	TRBV27	TRBD1	NA	TGTGCCAGCAGGCCGATGCGACAGGGGAAGAAGTATCAGCCCCAGCATTTT	CASRPMRQGKKYQPQHF
TRBJ1-1	TRBV5-1	NA	NA	TGCGCCAGCTCCACGCCCGTCGGGACTGAAGCTTTCTTT	CASSTPVGTEAFF
TRBJ1-1	TRBV7-3	TRBD1	NA	TGTGCCAGCAGCCAGGGGGGCTTGAACACTGAAGCTTTCTTT	CASSQGGLNTEAFF
TRBJ2-7	TRBV11-2	TRBD1	NA	TGTGCCAGCAGCCAGGAGAACAGGGGGAATAGAGAGCAGTACTTC	CASSQENRGNREQYF
TRBJ2-4	TRBV6-2/TRBV6-3	TRBD2	once	TGTGCCAGCAGTTACCGCGGGGGGGCGAACATTCAGTACTTC	CASSYRGGANIQYF
TRBJ2-5	TRBV4-1	TRBD2	NA	TGCGCCAGCAGCCAATGGGGGAGGGGAGACCTTCAGACCCAGTACTTC	CASSQWGRGDLQTQYF